Presented here are 19 T cell receptor beta chains from one specimen sequenced in a study of blood T cell repertoires in COVID-19. Generated by immunoSEQ multiplex PCR, the TCRdb table keeps only in-frame clones and is missing some. The sample has hundreds of thousands of clones, more than 90% seen once. The sample was PBMCs or T cells enriched from blood (not recorded which). Receptors were obtained from a man between 60 and 75 years old who had recovered from COVID-19.

The genes are TRBV29-1 and TRBJ2-2; the D gene is possibly TRBD1 (6 bases). This CDR3 comprises 14 residues. With 4 bases removed from V and 3 bases from J, the gap between germline ends came to 12 bases. Per the germline V gene, CDR1 is SQVTM and CDR2 is ANQGSEA. DNA of the CDR3: TGCAGCGTTGCAGGGGAGCCCCACACCGGGGAGCTGTTTTTT. Encoded protein: CSVAGEPHTGELFF.

The V call is TRBV9, the J call TRBJ2-1, with 9 bases identical to TRBD2. The CDR3 is 17 residues long. J lost 0 bases, V lost 2 bases, and 6 bases had no gene match. Germline V CDR1 and CDR2: SGDLS, YYNGEE. DNA for the CDR3: TGTGCCAGCAGCGTTCGGACTAGCGTCTCCTCCTACAATGAGCAGTTCTTC. Amino acid sequence: CASSVRTSVSSYNEQFF. Full variable domain (remainder filled in from reference TRBV9 and TRBJ2-1): DSGVTQTPKHLITATGQRVTLRCSPRSGDLSVYWYQQSLDQGLQFLIQYYNGEERAKGNILERFSAQQFPDLHSELNLSSLELGDSALYFCASSVRTSVSSYNEQFFGPGTRLTVL.

This clone occurred once. The chain employs TRBV18 and TRBJ2-2; the D gene is possibly TRBD2 (5 bases). The CDR3 is 16 amino acids. From germline, CDR1 is KGHSH and CDR2 LQKENI. Trimming shortened V by 2 bases and J by 4 bases, and 14 bases separated the two germline ends. CDR3 in DNA: TGTGCCAGCTCACCATTACGCTTCAGCGGCACCGGGGAGCTGTTTTTT. It codes for CASSPLRFSGTGELFF.

V and J are TRBV6-5 and TRBJ1-6, with D perhaps TRBD1 (5 bases). Germline V gene lookup returns CDR1 MNHEY and CDR2 SVGAGI. This CDR3 spans 14 amino acids. Between the trimmed V and J ends, which lost 11 bases and 0 bases, there was a span of 11 bases. Here the CDR3 DNA reads TGTGCCGGGGGGGTGAGCTCCTATAATTCACCCCTCCACTTT. This sequence encodes CAGGVSSYNSPLHF.

The gene calls are TRBV4-1 and TRBJ2-4; D may be TRBD1 (6 bases). CDR1 and CDR2 from the germline V gene are MGHRA and YSYEKL. Trimming removed 2 bases at V and 8 bases at J, with 19 bases between. The CDR3 extends over 16 amino acids. This chain's CDR3 is CASSQRQVQNSDIQYF. DNA of the CDR3: TGCGCCAGCAGCCAAAGACAGGTGCAAAACTCGGACATTCAGTACTTC.

The chain joins TRBV7-6 to TRBJ2-7, with 8 bases aligning to TRBD1. The CDR3 has 15 residues. The germline CDR1 and CDR2 sequences are SGHVS and FNYEAQ. The V gene end was trimmed by 5 bases and the J gene end by 0 bases; junction bases not matched to a gene: 6. CDR3 nucleotides: TGTGCCAGCAGCCCGGACAGGGCAGGCTCCTACGAGCAGTACTTC. Protein sequence: CASSPDRAGSYEQYF.

The chain uses TRBV28 and TRBJ1-2; maybe TRBD1 (5 bases). The CDR3 has 12 residues. Germline assignment: CDR1 MDHEN and CDR2 SYDVKM. The V gene lost 6 bases and the J gene lost 5 bases, with 10 bases spanning the gap. The CDR3 loop is CASRPGGYGYTF. CDR3 DNA: TGTGCCAGCAGACCCGGGGGGTATGGCTACACCTTC.

This chain uses TRBV4-1 with TRBJ2-2; 10 nucleotides line up with TRBD2. V was clipped by 1 base and J by 5 bases; unmatched bases: 4. Germline values: CDR1 MGHRA, CDR2 YSYEKL. The CDR3 length is 16 residues. CDR3 nucleotides: TGCGCCAGCAGCCAAGTACTAGCGGGGATAACCGGGGAGCTGTTTTTT. This sequence encodes CASSQVLAGITGELFF.

In this sample, this clone turned up once. The chain employs TRBV19 and TRBJ1-2; no definite D call. Germline values: CDR1 LNHDA, CDR2 SQIVND (reference sequence). The germline V and J ends were trimmed by 10 bases and 0 bases, with 15 bases remaining between them. The CDR3 totals 14 residues. As DNA, the CDR3 is TGTGCCACAGCCCCCCGGGGAACTAACTATGGCTACACCTTC. Translating gives CATAPRGTNYGYTF.

The CDR3 bases are TGTGCCAGCAGCTCCCCGGTGAGACTAGCGGATTACCTTCCCTACGAGCAGTACTTC. Amino acids: CASSSPVRLADYLPYEQYF. The chain couples TRBV7-9 to TRBJ2-7, with 9 bases identical to TRBD2. The length of the CDR3 is 19 residues. Germline values: CDR1 SEHNR, CDR2 FQNEAQ (reference sequence). V lost 4 bases and J lost 2; bases outside the gene matches: 18.

V is TRBV7-9 and J is TRBJ1-2; D unresolved. Germline V lookup: CDR1 SEHNR, CDR2 FQNEAQ (reference sequence). The CDR3 is made up of 14 amino acids. The V and J ends lost 4 bases and 7 bases respectively, with 16 bases between them. The CDR3 DNA sequence: TGTGCCAGCAGCTCCGCCCCGGGAAGCGCTGGCTACACCTTC. Protein sequence: CASSSAPGSAGYTF.

This clone was observed a few times. V usage is TRBV7-2 and J usage is TRBJ1-3, with a tentative D call TRBD1 (5 bases). V was trimmed by 4 bases and J by 4 bases, leaving 11 bases between them. CDR1 is SGHTA, CDR2 FQGNSA, per germline. This CDR3 comprises 14 residues. The CDR3 DNA follows: TGTGCCAGCAGCTGGAATACAGGAGGAAACACCATATATTTT. It translates to CASSWNTGGNTIYF.

The gene calls are TRBV19 and TRBJ2-7; no reliable D call. V lost 5 bases and J lost 2, with 10 bases in between. CDR1 and CDR2 (germline): LNHDA, SQIVND (reference sequence). This CDR3 region has 13 residues. CDR3 region: CASSLGPAYEQYF. CDR3 nucleotides: TGTGCCAGTAGTCTAGGGCCCGCCTACGAGCAGTACTTC.

This clone has more than one count but fewer than ten. The chain employs TRBV7-8 and TRBJ1-2; weak D call: TRBD1 (6 bases). V lost 5 bases and J lost 4, with 23 bases in between. This CDR3 region has 17 residues. Germline CDR1 and CDR2: SGHVS and FQNEAQ. CDR3 sequence: CASSPLGRGGLGYGYTF. CDR3 sequence (DNA): TGTGCCAGCAGCCCTCTAGGAAGGGGGGGATTAGGCTATGGCTACACCTTC.

The chain is built from TRBV5-6 and TRBJ2-1, with TRBD2 matching 10 bases. V dropped 2 bases and J dropped 2; count of bases not matched to a gene: 10. The CDR3 spans 18 residues. Germline-derived CDR1 and CDR2 are SGHDT and YYEEEE. As DNA, the CDR3 is TGTGCCAGCAGCTTCTATCTAGTACTAGCGGGACCCTACAATGAGCAGTTCTTC. Amino acids: CASSFYLVLAGPYNEQFF.

The chain recombines TRBV7-2 with TRBJ2-5; 15 nucleotides align to TRBD2. V lost 3 bases and J lost 7; bases outside the gene matches: 9. CDR1 SGHTA and CDR2 FQGNSA come from the germline V gene. The CDR3 is 17 amino acids. The chain's CDR3 is CASSLDGTSGGTGTQYF. The CDR3 DNA follows: TGTGCCAGCAGCTTGGATGGGACTAGCGGGGGGACGGGGACCCAGTACTTC.

Note on this clone: At the DNA level, this CDR3 is encoded by other sequences in the same sample as well. V and J are TRBV3-1 (or the pseudogene TRBV3-2) and TRBJ2-1; 7 positions match TRBD2. Germline CDR1 reads LGHDT; CDR2 reads YNNKEL (reference sequence). The CDR3 runs to 15 residues. V lost 4 bases to trimming and J lost 2 bases; unmatched junction nucleotides: 5. The CDR3 nucleotides read TGTGCCAGCAGCCGTTTAGCGGGTGCCTACAATGAGCAGTTCTTC. Its translation is CASSRLAGAYNEQFF.

J is TRBJ1-2 and V is TRBV3-1 (or the pseudogene TRBV3-2); D might be TRBD1 (5 bases). The CDR3 extends over 16 amino acids. The V gene's germline CDR1 is LGHDT and CDR2 YNNKEL (reference sequence). V lost 0 bases and J 4 bases, leaving 15 bases between the germline ends. CDR3 DNA sequence: TGTGCCAGCAGCCAAGATCGTATAGGGGTTGCCTATGGCTACACCTTC. It is translated as CASSQDRIGVAYGYTF.

This chain links TRBV10-3 with TRBJ1-1; D call uncertain. The CDR3 consists of 15 residues. With 5 bases removed from V and 6 bases from J, the gap between germline ends came to 19 bases. Looked up from germline, CDR1 is ENHRY and CDR2 is SYGVKD. The CDR3 reads CAISPGTSLGAEAFF. Here the CDR3 DNA reads TGTGCCATCAGTCCGGGAACGTCATTGGGCGCTGAAGCTTTCTTT.